The sequence of this T cell receptor (beta chain) was determined in a study of T cell responses to AZD1222 COVID-19 vaccine. Libraries were prepared by immunoSEQ multiplex PCR; TCRdb keeps only in-frame clonotypes and omits some of them. The sample shows about 140,000 clones, approximately 90% of them seen only once. In its sample, this clone was seen once. V shed 3 bases and J 7 bases; nucleotides not matched to a gene: 6. The CDR3 contains 15 residues. Germline CDR1 reads LNHDA; CDR2 reads SQIVND (reference sequence). The sample was peripheral blood, taken on day 0 of AZD1222 vaccination. This chain links TRBV19 with TRBJ2-1; TRBD2 matches at 10 bases. This TCR derives from an adult in good health. CDR3 region: CASSIGLAGVNEQFF. The CDR3 DNA follows: TGTGCCAGTAGTATCGGGCTAGCGGGAGTAAATGAGCAGTTCTTC.